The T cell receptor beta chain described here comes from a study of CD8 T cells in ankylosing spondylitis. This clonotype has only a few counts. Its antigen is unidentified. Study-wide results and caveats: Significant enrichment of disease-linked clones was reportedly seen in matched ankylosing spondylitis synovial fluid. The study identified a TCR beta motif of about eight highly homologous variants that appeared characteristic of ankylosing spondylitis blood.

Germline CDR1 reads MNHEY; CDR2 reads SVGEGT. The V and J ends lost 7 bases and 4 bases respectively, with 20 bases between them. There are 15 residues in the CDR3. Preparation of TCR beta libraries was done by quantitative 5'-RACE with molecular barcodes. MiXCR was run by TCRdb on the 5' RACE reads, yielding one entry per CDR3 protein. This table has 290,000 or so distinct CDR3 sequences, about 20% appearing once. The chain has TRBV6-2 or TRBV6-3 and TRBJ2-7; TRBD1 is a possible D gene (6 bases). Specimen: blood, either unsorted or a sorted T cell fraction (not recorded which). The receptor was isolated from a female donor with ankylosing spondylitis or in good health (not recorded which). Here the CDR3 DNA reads TGTGCCAGCACGCCGACCGGGACAACGCTTTACGAGCAGTACTTC. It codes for CASTPTGTTLYEQYF.